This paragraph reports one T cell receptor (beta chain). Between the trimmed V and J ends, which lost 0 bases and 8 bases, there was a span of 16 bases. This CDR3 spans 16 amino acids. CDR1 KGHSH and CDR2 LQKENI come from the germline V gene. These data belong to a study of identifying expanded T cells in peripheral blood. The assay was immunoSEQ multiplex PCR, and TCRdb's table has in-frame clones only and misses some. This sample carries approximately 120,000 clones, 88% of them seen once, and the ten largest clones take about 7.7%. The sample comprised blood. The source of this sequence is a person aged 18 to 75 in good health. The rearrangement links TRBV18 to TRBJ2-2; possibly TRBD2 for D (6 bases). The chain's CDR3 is CASSPPSSGRGGELFF. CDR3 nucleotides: TGTGCCAGCTCACCACCTTCTTCCGGCCGGGGGGGGGAGCTGTTTTTT.